The 5 T cell receptor beta chains given below trace back to one sample, sequenced in a study of cytomegalovirus exposure and HLA in healthy donors. Both 60 Vbeta primers and 13 Jbeta primers went into the PCR. TCRdb keeps only in-frame clones here, not all; method: immunoSEQ multiplex PCR. In the table there are about 78,000 clones, 65% to 85% of which are singletons. The source material was PBMCs. The receptors were gathered from a woman aged 50 to 60 in good health and CMV-seronegative.

This clone came up once. The J gene is TRBJ1-6, the V gene TRBV10-2, with 10 bases fitting TRBD1. Germline values: CDR1 WSHSY, CDR2 SAAADI. The junction had 7 bases not matched to a gene; V was cut back by 6 bases and J by 5 bases. This CDR3 is built from 16 residues. CDR3 nucleotides: TGCGCCAGCAGGCCCACCGGGACAGGGGATAATTCACCCCTCCACTTT. Amino acids: CASRPTGTGDNSPLHF.

This clone was detected only once. This sequence joins TRBV5-4 and TRBJ2-4; 7 bases are a match to TRBD1. The V gene's germline CDR1 is SGHNT and CDR2 YYREEE (reference sequence). This CDR3 region has 14 residues. With V trimmed by 4 bases and J by 5 bases, 6 bases remained unmatched. CDR3 residues: CASSPTGIENIQYF. The CDR3 DNA follows: TGTGCCAGCAGCCCGACAGGGATCGAAAACATTCAGTACTTC.

The rearrangement joins TRBV7-9 to TRBJ1-4; 7 positions match TRBD1. Losses at the gene ends were 5 bases for V and 3 bases for J; bases not matched to a gene: 3. Germline-derived CDR1 and CDR2 are SEHNR and FQNEAQ (reference sequence). The CDR3 length is 14 residues. This chain's CDR3 is CASSLTGPNEKLFF. The CDR3, as DNA: TGTGCCAGCAGCCTGACAGGGCCTAATGAAAAACTGTTTTTT.

The V call is TRBV5-5, the J call TRBJ2-3; 8 bases line up with TRBD1. The germline V gene encodes CDR1 SGHKS and CDR2 YYEKEE (reference sequence). CDR3 length equals 16 residues. V lost 2 bases and J lost 3; bases outside the gene matches: 8. CDR3 sequence (DNA): TGTGCCAGCAGCTTCTTGACAGGGGATGTTACAGATACGCAGTATTTT. This encodes CASSFLTGDVTDTQYF.

This chain uses TRBV5-1 with TRBJ2-5, with a tentative D call TRBD2 (5 bases). Trimming removed 3 bases at V and 1 base at J, with 10 bases between. The CDR3 has 14 residues. Germline CDR1 SGHRS, CDR2 YFSETQ. CDR3: CASSWRAGQETQYF. Written as DNA, the CDR3 is TGCGCCAGCAGCTGGCGGGCGGGCCAAGAGACCCAGTACTTC. The full variable domain, in which reference TRBV5-1 and TRBJ2-5 provide the parts outside the CDR3, is KAGVTQTPRYLIKTRGQQVTLSCSPISGHRSVSWYQQTPGQGLQFLFEYFSETQRNKGNFPGRFSGRQFSNSRSEMNVSTLELGDSALYLCASSWRAGQETQYFGPGTRLLVL.